Described below is a single T cell receptor (beta chain) sequence and its context. The source of the sample is a study of T cells expressing NK-cell markers. Turning to the study itself: The sequencing cohort of eight donors included seven HCMV-seropositive individuals and one seronegative individual.

Germline V gives CDR1 SGHKS, CDR2 YYEKEE (reference sequence). The CDR3 runs to 14 residues. TCRdb re-called the 5' RACE reads, yielding one record per CDR3 amino acid sequence without DNA. Its table records roughly 150,000 distinct CDR3 sequences. Sequencing used blood T cells: a sorted CD56 or NKG2C T cell subset, CD4+ or CD8+ T cells, or bulk PBMC T cells (not recorded which). This rearrangement joins TRBV5-5 to TRBJ2-2. The sequence was obtained from a woman between 18 and 69 years old in good health. CDR3 residues: CASSKDGHTGELFF.